The 14 T cell receptor beta chains listed next were all sequenced from one sample in a study of patients and donors after allogeneic stem cell transplantation. TCRdb reprocessed the RT-PCR reads with MiXCR, giving one entry per CDR3 protein. The sample includes roughly 150,000 distinct CDR3 sequences, approximately 24% of them seen just once. Sequencing used blood, either unsorted or a sorted T cell fraction (not recorded which). All receptors come from a human donor who was either an allogeneic HSCT recipient or a stem cell or donor lymphocyte infusion donor (not recorded which). It is not recorded whose cells these are; they may come from a transplant donor.

There are a few counts of this clonotype. V gene TRBV12-3 or TRBV12-4 combines with J gene TRBJ1-5; possible D gene TRBD1, 6 bases. The CDR3 length is 15 residues. Trimming left V 2 bases short and J 4 bases short, with 12 bases between. The CDR3: CASSLSTGENQPQHF. CDR3 nucleotide sequence: TGTGCCAGCAGTTTATCGACAGGAGAGAATCAGCCCCAGCATTTT.

The chain employs TRBV5-1 and TRBJ2-7; either TRBD1 or TRBD2 may supply D (5 bases each). Trimming took 0 bases from V and 3 from J, leaving 19 bases between them. The germline V gene encodes CDR1 SGHRS and CDR2 YFSETQ. The CDR3 length is 17 residues. CDR3 region: CASSLGPLSVGGYEQYF. The CDR3 bases are TGCGCCAGCAGCTTGGGACCCCTCTCCGTTGGGGGCTACGAGCAGTACTTC.

The chain is built from TRBV29-1 and TRBJ2-3, with D unresolved. CDR1 is SQVTM and CDR2 is ANQGSEA in the germline V gene. The CDR3 is 15 residues long. V was cut by 7 bases and J by 2 bases, with 19 bases left in between. The CDR3 protein is CSASPVRVTTDTQYF. For the CDR3, the DNA is TGCAGCGCTTCCCCGGTTCGGGTAACCACAGATACGCAGTATTTT.

In this sample, this clonotype turned up many times. The rearrangement joins TRBV4-2 to TRBJ1-4; 9 nucleotides agree with TRBD1. CDR3 length: 16 amino acids. Germline V gene data show CDR1 as LGHNA and CDR2 as YNFKEQ. The ends lost 5 bases at V and 0 bases at J; junction bases unmatched: 4. Here the CDR3 reads CASSTRQGATNEKLFF. The CDR3 DNA sequence: TGTGCCAGCAGCACCCGACAGGGGGCAACTAATGAAAAACTGTTTTTT.

This clonotype was counted only a few times. This rearrangement joins TRBV3-1 to TRBJ1-5, with D possibly TRBD1 on 5 matching bases. This CDR3 contains 13 residues. Germline V gene data show CDR1 as LGHDT and CDR2 as YNNKEL (reference sequence). Between the trimmed V and J ends, which lost 5 bases and 6 bases, there was a span of 11 bases. CDR3 amino acids: CASSIRGLQPQHF. In nucleotides, the CDR3 is TGTGCCAGCAGCATCCGGGGCCTTCAGCCCCAGCATTTT. The full variable domain, completed using reference TRBV3-1 and TRBJ1-5, is DTAVSQTPKYLVTQMGNDKSIKCEQNLGHDTMYWYKQDSKKFLKIMFSYNNKELIINETVPNRFSPKSPDKAHLNLHINSLELGDSAVYFCASSIRGLQPQHFGDGTRLSIL.

J is TRBJ1-4 and V is TRBV20-1; 10 nucleotides match TRBD1. Trimming cost V 1 base and J 8 bases; bases outside gene matches: 4. The CDR3 extends over 14 amino acids. Germline V lookup: CDR1 DFQATT, CDR2 SNEGSKA (reference sequence). Here the CDR3 DNA reads TGCAGTGCTAGAGCCGGGACAGGGGTCGAAAAACTGTTTTTT. This encodes CSARAGTGVEKLFF.

V and J are TRBV20-1 and TRBJ2-3; perhaps TRBD1 as D (6 bases). V shed 3 bases and J shed 6 bases, with 16 bases lying between them. This CDR3 spans 14 amino acids. Germline-derived CDR1 and CDR2 are DFQATT and SNEGSKA (reference sequence). The CDR3 spells CSASRGGRRDTQYF. The CDR3 DNA reads TGCAGTGCTAGCAGGGGCGGCAGGAGGGATACGCAGTATTTT.

There are a few counts of this clonotype. The chain couples TRBV5-1 to TRBJ2-2, with D possibly called TRBD1 or TRBD2 (5 bases each). This CDR3 is built from 14 residues. In germline, CDR1 is SGHRS, CDR2 YFSETQ. V lost 9 bases and J 4 bases, leaving 16 bases between the germline ends. In DNA, the CDR3 is TGCGCCACGGGGCCCTCAAGGGGCACCGGGGAGCTGTTTTTT. It yields the protein CATGPSRGTGELFF.

The V and J genes are TRBV19 and TRBJ1-1; maybe TRBD1 (5 bases). Trimming took off 11 bases at V and 7 bases at J, with 14 bases between the two ends. Germline V gene sequence: CDR1 LNHDA, CDR2 SQIVND (reference sequence). The CDR3 is 11 residues long. CDR3 bases: TGTGCCGAAGAGACAGATCTTGAAGCTTTCTTT. Amino acid sequence: CAEETDLEAFF.

In its sample, this clonotype was seen a few times. This chain joins TRBV4-2 and TRBJ1-5; D is perhaps TRBD1 (5 bases). CDR3 length: 14 residues. The germline V gene has CDR1 LGHNA and CDR2 YNFKEQ. The ends were cut back, 6 bases at V and 9 bases at J, with 18 bases in the middle. The DNA for the CDR3 is TGTGCCAGCAGTTTGTGGACGGGACTTCGGCCCCAGCATTTT. The encoded protein is CASSLWTGLRPQHF.

The chain has TRBV4-1 and TRBJ2-1, with TRBD1 matching over 7 bases. The CDR3 has 15 residues. J was trimmed by 4 bases and V by 0 bases; bases with no gene match: 3. The germline V gene encodes CDR1 MGHRA and CDR2 YSYEKL. CDR3 in amino acids: CASSQEGGSYNEQFF. The DNA for the CDR3 is TGCGCCAGCAGCCAAGAAGGGGGCAGTTACAATGAGCAGTTCTTC.

This clonotype was seen a handful of times. V is TRBV12-3 or TRBV12-4 and J is TRBJ1-1; D may be TRBD1 (5 bases). This CDR3 contains 14 residues. V dropped 8 bases and J dropped 5 bases, with 18 bases sitting between them. For the CDR3, the DNA is TGTGCCAGCCGGTCTAGGGGAGGTGATACTGAAGCTTTCTTT. It encodes CASRSRGGDTEAFF.

V usage is TRBV9 and J usage is TRBJ2-2; 10 bases are a match to TRBD2. CDR1 and CDR2 (germline): SGDLS, YYNGEE. Germline trimming cut 0 bases from V and 4 bases from J; bases unmatched to any gene: 9. The CDR3 loop spans 18 amino acids. CDR3 in amino acids: CASSVALPGLATTGELFF. The CDR3 nucleotides read TGTGCCAGCAGCGTAGCCCTACCGGGACTAGCGACCACCGGGGAGCTGTTTTTT.

This clonotype was found many times. This chain links TRBV5-1 with TRBJ1-5, with unresolved D. Germline CDR1 SGHRS, CDR2 YFSETQ. This CDR3 has 13 residues. V was cut by 1 base and J by 5 bases, with 7 bases left in between. The CDR3 spells CASSLSGDQPQHF. CDR3 DNA: TGCGCCAGCAGCTTGTCGGGAGATCAGCCCCAGCATTTT. Combining the CDR3 with reference TRBV5-1 and TRBJ1-5 gives the whole variable domain KAGVTQTPRYLIKTRGQQVTLSCSPISGHRSVSWYQQTPGQGLQFLFEYFSETQRNKGNFPGRFSGRQFSNSRSEMNVSTLELGDSALYLCASSLSGDQPQHFGDGTRLSIL.